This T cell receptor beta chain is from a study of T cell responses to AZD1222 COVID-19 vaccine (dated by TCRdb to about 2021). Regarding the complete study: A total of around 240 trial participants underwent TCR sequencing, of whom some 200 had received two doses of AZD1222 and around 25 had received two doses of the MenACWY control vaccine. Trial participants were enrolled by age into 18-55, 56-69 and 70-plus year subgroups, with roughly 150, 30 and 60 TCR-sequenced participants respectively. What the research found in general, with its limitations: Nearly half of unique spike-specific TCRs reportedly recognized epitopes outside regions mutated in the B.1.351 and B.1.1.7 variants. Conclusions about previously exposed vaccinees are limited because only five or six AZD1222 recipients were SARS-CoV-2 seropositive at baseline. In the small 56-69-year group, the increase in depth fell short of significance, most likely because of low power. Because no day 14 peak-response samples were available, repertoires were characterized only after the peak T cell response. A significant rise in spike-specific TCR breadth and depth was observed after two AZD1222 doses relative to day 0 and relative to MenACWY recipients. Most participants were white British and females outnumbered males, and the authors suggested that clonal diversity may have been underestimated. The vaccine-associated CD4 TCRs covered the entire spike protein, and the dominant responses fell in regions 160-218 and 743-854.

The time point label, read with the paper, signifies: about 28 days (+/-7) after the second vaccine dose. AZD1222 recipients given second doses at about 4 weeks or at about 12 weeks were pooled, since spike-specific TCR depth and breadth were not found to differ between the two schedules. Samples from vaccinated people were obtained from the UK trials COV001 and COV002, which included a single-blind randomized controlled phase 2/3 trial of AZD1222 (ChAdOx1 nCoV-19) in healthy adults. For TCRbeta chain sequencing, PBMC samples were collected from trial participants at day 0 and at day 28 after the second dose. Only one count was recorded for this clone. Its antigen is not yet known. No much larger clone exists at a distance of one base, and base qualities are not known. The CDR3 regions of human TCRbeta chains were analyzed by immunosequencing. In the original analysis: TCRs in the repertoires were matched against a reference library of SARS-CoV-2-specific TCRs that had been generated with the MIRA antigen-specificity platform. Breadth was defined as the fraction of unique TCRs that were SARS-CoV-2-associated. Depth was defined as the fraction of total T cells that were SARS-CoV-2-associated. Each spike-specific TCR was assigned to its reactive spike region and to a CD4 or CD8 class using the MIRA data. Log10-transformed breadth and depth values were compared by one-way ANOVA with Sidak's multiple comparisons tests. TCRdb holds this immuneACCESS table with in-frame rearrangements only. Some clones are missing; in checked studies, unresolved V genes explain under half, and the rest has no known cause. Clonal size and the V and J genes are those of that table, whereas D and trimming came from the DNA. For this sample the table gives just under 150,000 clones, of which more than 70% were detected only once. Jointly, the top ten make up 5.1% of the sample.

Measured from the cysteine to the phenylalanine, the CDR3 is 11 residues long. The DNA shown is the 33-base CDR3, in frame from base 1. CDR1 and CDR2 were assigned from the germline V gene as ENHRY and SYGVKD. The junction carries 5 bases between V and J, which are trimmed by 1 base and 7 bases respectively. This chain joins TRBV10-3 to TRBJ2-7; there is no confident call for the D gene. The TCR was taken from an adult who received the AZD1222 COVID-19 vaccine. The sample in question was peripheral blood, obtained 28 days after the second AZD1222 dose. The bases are TGTGCCATCAGTGAGTATGGTGAGCAGTACTTC. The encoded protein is CAISEYGEQYF.